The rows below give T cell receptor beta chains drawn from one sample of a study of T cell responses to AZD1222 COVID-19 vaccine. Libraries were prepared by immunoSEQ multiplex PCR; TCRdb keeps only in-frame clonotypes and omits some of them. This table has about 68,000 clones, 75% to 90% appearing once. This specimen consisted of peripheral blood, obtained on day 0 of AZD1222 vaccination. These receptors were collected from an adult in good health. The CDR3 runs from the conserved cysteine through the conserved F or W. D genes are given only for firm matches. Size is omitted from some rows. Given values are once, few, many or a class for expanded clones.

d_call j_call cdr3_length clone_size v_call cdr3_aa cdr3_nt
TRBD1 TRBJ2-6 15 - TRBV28 CASSLQGSGANVLTF TGTGCCAGCAGCCTACAGGGGTCTGGGGCCAACGTCCTGACTTTC
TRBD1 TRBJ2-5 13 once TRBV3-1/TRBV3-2 CASSTGGAETQYF TGTGCCAGCAGTACAGGGGGCGCGGAGACCCAGTACTTC
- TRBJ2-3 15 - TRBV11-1 CASSVGRLPTDTQYF TGTGCCAGCAGTGTTGGGAGGCTCCCCACAGATACGCAGTATTTT
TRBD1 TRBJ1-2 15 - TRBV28 CASSLTWQGAYGYTF TGTGCCAGCAGCTTAACCTGGCAGGGGGCATACGGCTACACCTTC
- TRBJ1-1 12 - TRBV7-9 CASSLRGTEAFF TGTGCCAGCAGCTTAAGGGGCACTGAAGCTTTCTTT
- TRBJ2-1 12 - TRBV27 CASSLFGYEQFF TGTGCCAGCAGTTTATTTGGCTATGAGCAGTTCTTC
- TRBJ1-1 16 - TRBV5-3 CARSFSHTGLDTEAFF TGTGCCAGAAGCTTTAGCCATACAGGGCTGGACACTGAAGCTTTCTTT
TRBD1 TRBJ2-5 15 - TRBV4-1 CASSQGTGGPETQYF TGCGCCAGCAGCCAAGGAACAGGGGGCCCGGAGACCCAGTACTTC
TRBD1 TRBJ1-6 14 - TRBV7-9 CASSRGQAGSPLHF TGTGCCAGCAGCCGGGGACAGGCTGGGTCTCCCCTCCACTTT
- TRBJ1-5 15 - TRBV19 CASSIDLGSPGTQHF TGTGCCAGTAGTATAGATCTCGGCTCCCCAGGGACCCAGCATTTT
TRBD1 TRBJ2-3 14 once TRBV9 CASSAGQGPDTQYF TGTGCCAGCAGCGCTGGACAGGGCCCAGATACGCAGTATTTT
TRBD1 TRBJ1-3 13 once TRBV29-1 CSVEAGGGNTIYF TGCAGCGTTGAGGCAGGGGGAGGAAACACCATATATTTT
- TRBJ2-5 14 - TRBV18 CASSPPAAQETQYF TGTGCCAGCTCACCACCCGCGGCCCAAGAGACCCAGTACTTC
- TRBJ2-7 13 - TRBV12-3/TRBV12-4 CASNQDSDYEQYF TGTGCCAGCAACCAGGACAGCGACTACGAGCAGTACTTC
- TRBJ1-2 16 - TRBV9 CASSSLVPDGNYGYTF TGTGCCAGCAGCTCTCTGGTACCGGACGGGAACTATGGCTACACCTTC
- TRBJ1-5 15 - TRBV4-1 CASSQDLADNQPQHF TGCGCCAGCAGCCAAGATTTGGCAGACAATCAGCCCCAGCATTTT
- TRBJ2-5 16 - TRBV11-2 CASSISFTGRQETQYF TGTGCCAGCAGCATATCTTTTACGGGACGCCAAGAGACCCAGTACTTC
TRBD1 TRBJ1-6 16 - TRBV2 CASLGQGGGYNSPLHF TGTGCCAGCCTCGGACAGGGAGGGGGTTATAATTCACCCCTCCACTTT
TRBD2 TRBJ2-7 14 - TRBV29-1 CSVETRGRANEQYF TGCAGCGTTGAGACGCGCGGGAGGGCCAACGAGCAGTACTTC
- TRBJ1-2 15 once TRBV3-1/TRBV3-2 CASTLSRRGNYGYTF TGTGCCAGCACCTTATCTAGGAGGGGTAACTATGGCTACACCTTC
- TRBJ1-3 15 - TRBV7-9 CASSQGQGFGNTIYF TGTGCCAGCAGCCAAGGCCAGGGGTTTGGAAACACCATATATTTT
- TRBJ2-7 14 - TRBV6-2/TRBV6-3 CASSSSGGSYEQYF -
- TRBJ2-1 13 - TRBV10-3 CAISVDSYNEQFF TGTGCCATCAGTGTAGACTCCTACAATGAGCAGTTCTTC
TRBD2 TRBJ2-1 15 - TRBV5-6 CASSLGSGGLNEQFF TGTGCCAGCAGCTTGGGTAGCGGGGGCCTGAATGAGCAGTTCTTC
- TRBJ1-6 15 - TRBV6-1 CASSEGRLGYSPLHF TGTGCCAGCAGTGAAGGCAGGTTGGGTTATTCACCCCTCCACTTT
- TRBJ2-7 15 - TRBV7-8 CASSPAGGYNYEQYF TGTGCCAGCTCCCCCGCCGGCGGCTACAACTACGAGCAGTACTTC
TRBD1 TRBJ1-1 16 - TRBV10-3 CAISELSGQGGTEAFF TGTGCCATCAGTGAGTTATCAGGACAGGGTGGCACTGAAGCTTTCTTT
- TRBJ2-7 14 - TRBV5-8 CASSLISGLGEQYF TGTGCCAGCAGCTTGATCAGCGGCCTCGGCGAGCAGTACTTC
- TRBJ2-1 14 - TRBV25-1 CASSEFGKNNEQFF TGTGCCAGCAGTGAATTTGGCAAGAACAATGAGCAGTTCTTC
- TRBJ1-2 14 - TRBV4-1 CASSQVPGVRGYTF TGCGCCAGCAGCCAAGTTCCGGGGGTTCGTGGCTACACCTTC
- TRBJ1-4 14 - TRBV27 CASSSATTNEKLFF TGTGCCAGCAGTTCGGCAACAACTAATGAAAAACTGTTTTTT
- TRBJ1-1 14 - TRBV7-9 CASSQHGGDTEAFF TGTGCCAGCAGCCAACACGGGGGCGACACTGAAGCTTTCTTT
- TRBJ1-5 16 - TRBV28 CASSSPTKRSNQPQHF TGTGCCAGCAGTTCCCCGACCAAGAGGAGCAATCAGCCCCAGCATTTT
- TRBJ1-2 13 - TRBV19 CASSRGQIDGYTF TGTGCCAGTAGTCGCGGACAGATAGATGGCTACACCTTC
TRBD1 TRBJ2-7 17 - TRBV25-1 CASSENSEGQGEYEQYF TGTGCCAGCAGTGAAAATTCGGAAGGACAGGGTGAGTACGAGCAGTACTTC
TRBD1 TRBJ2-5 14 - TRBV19 CASRPEGGGKTQYF TGTGCCAGTAGACCCGAAGGGGGCGGCAAGACCCAGTACTTC
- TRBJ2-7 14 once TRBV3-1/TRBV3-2 CASSQARQSYEQYF TGTGCCAGCAGCCAAGCTAGACAGTCCTACGAGCAGTACTTC
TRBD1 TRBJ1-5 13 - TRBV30 CAWDRGGNQPQHF TGTGCCTGGGACAGGGGAGGCAATCAGCCCCAGCATTTT
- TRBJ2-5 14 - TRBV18 CASSPGTVGETQYF TGTGCCAGCTCACCAGGAACTGTCGGAGAGACCCAGTACTTC
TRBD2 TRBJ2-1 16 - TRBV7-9 CASSLVGAGGSREQFF TGTGCCAGCAGCTTAGTGGGAGCGGGAGGTTCACGAGAGCAGTTCTTC
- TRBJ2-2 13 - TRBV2 CASSEAPRGELFF TGTGCCAGCAGTGAAGCCCCCCGGGGGGAGCTGTTTTTT
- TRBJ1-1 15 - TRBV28 CASSFGRVGETGAFF TGTGCCAGCAGTTTCGGCAGGGTAGGTGAAACGGGAGCTTTCTTT
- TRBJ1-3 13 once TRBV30 CAWSPHRRNTIYF TGTGCCTGGAGCCCCCACAGACGAAACACCATATATTTT
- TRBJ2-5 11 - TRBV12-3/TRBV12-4 CASREQETQYF TGTGCCAGCAGGGAACAAGAGACCCAGTACTTC
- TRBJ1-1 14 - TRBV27 CASRAQGEGTEAFF TGTGCCAGCAGGGCCCAGGGCGAGGGCACTGAAGCTTTCTTT
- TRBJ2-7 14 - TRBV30 CAWRQGRSSYEQYF TGTGCCTGGAGACAGGGAAGGAGCTCCTACGAGCAGTACTTC
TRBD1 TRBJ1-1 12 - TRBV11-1 CASSTGTGWSFF TGTGCCAGCAGCACCGGGACAGGGTGGTCTTTCTTT
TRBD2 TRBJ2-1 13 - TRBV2 CASTPLAGGEQFF TGTGCCAGCACGCCACTAGCGGGAGGGGAGCAGTTCTTC
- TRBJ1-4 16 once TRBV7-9 CASSSITGNIGEKLFF TGTGCCAGCAGCTCGATAACAGGGAATATAGGTGAAAAACTGTTTTTT
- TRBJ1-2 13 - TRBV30 CAWRSERSGGYTF TGTGCCTGGAGAAGCGAGCGCTCTGGAGGCTACACCTTC
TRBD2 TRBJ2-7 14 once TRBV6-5 CASRLTSASYEQYF TGTGCCAGCCGGTTGACTAGCGCATCCTACGAGCAGTACTTC